This entry lists 20 T cell receptor beta chains sequenced from one sample in a study of T cell responses to AZD1222 COVID-19 vaccine. Assay: immunoSEQ multiplex PCR; the TCRdb copy retains only in-frame clones and omits some. The sample has roughly 100,000 clones, approximately 88% seen once. The material was peripheral blood, obtained on day 0 of AZD1222 vaccination. These receptor sequences come from an adult in good health.

This clone has a handful of counts. The chain employs TRBV7-9 and TRBJ2-6; no definite D call. Germline CDR1 is SEHNR and CDR2 is FQNEAQ (reference sequence). The CDR3 length is 15 residues. V was cut by 0 bases and J by 2 bases, with 5 bases left in between. CDR3 DNA sequence: TGTGCCAGCAGCTTAGCAGGGACTGGGGCCAACGTCCTGACTTTC. Translating it yields CASSLAGTGANVLTF. Based on the CDR3 plus reference TRBV7-9 and TRBJ2-6, the full variable domain is DTGVSQNPRHKITKRGQNVTFRCDPISEHNRLYWYRQTLGQGPEFLTYFQNEAQLEKSRLLSDRFSAERPKGSFSTLEIQRTEQGDSAMYLCASSLAGTGANVLTFGAGSRLTVL.

This clone was counted between two and nine times. The genes are TRBV6-2 or TRBV6-3 and TRBJ2-5; the match to TRBD1 covers 8 bases. The CDR3 totals 12 residues. Germline trimming cut 6 bases from V and 10 bases from J; bases unmatched to any gene: 7. The germline gives CDR1 MNHEY, CDR2 SVGEGT. CDR3 amino acids: CASSRQGRLQYF. The CDR3 DNA is TGTGCCAGCAGCCGACAGGGGCGCCTCCAGTACTTC.

The chain joins TRBV6-5 to TRBJ1-5, with D uncertain. Germline V lookup: CDR1 MNHEY, CDR2 SVGAGI. The CDR3 sequence is 13 residues long. Trimming took off 4 bases at V and 9 bases at J, with 13 bases between the two ends. The CDR3 coding sequence is TGTGCCAGCAGTTGGCTCGAGAACCGGCCCCAGCATTTT. Its translation is CASSWLENRPQHF.

This clone was recorded only once. The chain uses TRBV19 and TRBJ2-7; D is ambiguous. Trimming left V 6 bases short and J 1 base short, with 10 bases between. This CDR3 is built from 13 residues. Germline CDR1 reads LNHDA; CDR2 reads SQIVND (reference sequence). The chain's CDR3 is CASRPDTSYEQYF. CDR3 nucleotide sequence: TGTGCCAGTAGACCTGACACGTCCTACGAGCAGTACTTC.

In nucleotides, the CDR3 is TGTGCCAGCAGTTACTCGGGCGGGAGGTACGAGCAGTACTTC. Translating gives CASSYSGGRYEQYF. The genes are TRBV6-2 or TRBV6-3 and TRBJ2-7; the match to TRBD2 covers 8 bases. This CDR3 spans 14 amino acids. Germline CDR1 MNHEY, CDR2 SVGEGT. V gave up 0 bases and J gave up 4 bases; unmatched junction bases: 2.

This clone was seen a single time. V and J are TRBV5-8 and TRBJ2-7; D is undetermined. V lost 4 bases, J lost 0 bases, and 14 bases lay in between. CDR1 and CDR2 (germline): SGHTS, YDEGEE. The CDR3 sequence is 15 residues long. In DNA form, the CDR3 reads TGTGCCAGCAGCCCTGGACGGCTGAGCTCCTACGAGCAGTACTTC. The encoded protein is CASSPGRLSSYEQYF.

The V and J genes are TRBV6-5 and TRBJ2-2; D possibly matches TRBD1 or TRBD2 (5 bases each). The CDR3 sequence is 11 residues long. V lost 6 bases, J lost 6 bases, and 5 bases lay in between. Germline loops: CDR1 MNHEY, CDR2 SVGAGI. The CDR3 region has the DNA TGTGCCAGCAGGGGGGCCGGGGAGCTGTTTTTT. This gives the protein CASRGAGELFF.

This chain uses TRBV18 with TRBJ1-3, with 7 bases matching TRBD1. The CDR3 runs 17 residues. The germline CDR1 and CDR2 sequences are KGHSH and LQKENI. J gave up 0 bases and V 4 bases, and 9 bases lay outside the gene matches. CDR3 nucleotide sequence: TGTGCCAGCTCACAGGGACAGCCTACGCTCTCTGGAAACACCATATATTTT. It translates to CASSQGQPTLSGNTIYF.

The rearrangement joins TRBV21-1 to TRBJ2-7; TRBD1 is the table's D call, not checked against the DNA. TRBV21-1 is shown as a pseudogene. The CDR3 runs 14 residues. This CDR3 reads CASHRGGLSYEQYF. The DNA for the CDR3 is TGTGCCAGCCACAGGGGGGGACTATCCTACGAGCAGTACTTC.

V usage is TRBV19 and J usage is TRBJ2-1; D perhaps matches TRBD1 (5 bases). This CDR3 spans 18 amino acids. V was clipped by 3 bases and J by 0 bases, with 18 bases between them. Germline V gene data show CDR1 as LNHDA and CDR2 as SQIVND (reference sequence). CDR3 region: CASSMDNSQYYSYNEQFF. CDR3 sequence (DNA): TGTGCCAGTAGTATGGACAACTCTCAGTACTACTCCTACAATGAGCAGTTCTTC. Complete variable domain (other parts from reference TRBV19 and TRBJ2-1): DGGITQSPKYLFRKEGQNVTLSCEQNLNHDAMYWYRQDPGQGLRLIYYSQIVNDFQKGDIAEGYSVSREKKESFPLTVTSAQKNPTAFYLCASSMDNSQYYSYNEQFFGPGTRLTVL.

This chain links TRBV5-3 with TRBJ2-7, with a weak D call TRBD2 (5 bases). TRBV5-3 is flagged as an ORF with uncertain function. The CDR3 runs to 14 residues. Between the trimmed V and J ends, which lost 4 bases and 4 bases, there was a span of 15 bases. The CDR3 loop is CARSPLEGGYEQYF. The DNA for the CDR3 is TGTGCCAGAAGCCCCCTTGAGGGTGGGTACGAGCAGTACTTC.

On this clone itself: The junction departs from germline at one end; a sequencing error may be responsible. The chain combines TRBV10-2 with TRBJ1-5, with 10 bases aligning to TRBD1. The CDR3 covers 14 residues. The germline V gene encodes CDR1 WSHSY and CDR2 SAAADI. This CDR3 is CASTPTGGNQPQHF. DNA of the CDR3: TGCGCCAGCACCCCGACAGGGGGCAACCAGCCCCAGCATTTT.

This chain connects TRBV7-6 to TRBJ2-5; no clear D. Trimming left V 6 bases short and J 7 bases short, with 21 bases between. Per germline, CDR1 SGHVS and CDR2 FNYEAQ. CDR3 length: 15 amino acids. CDR3 DNA: TGTGCCAGCAGTATAGACTCCTCCCCATCGAGGACCCAGTACTTC. Translated: CASSIDSSPSRTQYF. Full variable domain (missing parts from reference TRBV7-6 and TRBJ2-5): GAGVSQSPRYKVTKRGQDVALRCDPISGHVSLYWYRQALGQGPEFLTYFNYEAQQDKSGLPNDRFSAERPEGSISTLTIQRTEQRDSAMYRCASSIDSSPSRTQYFGPGTRLLVL.

This chain links TRBV28 with TRBJ1-1; D ambiguous. V was clipped by 8 bases and J by 1 base, with 11 bases between them. Germline V CDR1 and CDR2: MDHEN, SYDVKM. The CDR3 contains 13 residues. CDR3 sequence: CASAGWANTEAFF. CDR3 sequence (DNA): TGTGCCAGCGCGGGTTGGGCGAACACTGAAGCTTTCTTT. Full variable domain (rest looked up from reference TRBV28 and TRBJ1-1): DVKVTQSSRYLVKRTGEKVFLECVQDMDHENMFWYRQDPGLGLRLIYFSYDVKMKEKGDIPEGYSVSREKKERFSLILESASTNQTSMYLCASAGWANTEAFFGQGTRLTVV.

The CDR3 protein is CASSPPTGLIAFF. As DNA, the CDR3 is TGTGCCAGCAGTCCCCCGACGGGGTTAATAGCTTTCTTT. J is TRBJ1-1 and V is TRBV28, with D unresolved. The ends were cut back, 5 bases at V and 10 bases at J, with 17 bases in the middle. Germline CDR1 is MDHEN and CDR2 is SYDVKM. The CDR3 is 13 residues long.

The chain joins TRBV2 to TRBJ1-5, with D perhaps TRBD1 (6 bases). Trimming shortened V by 3 bases and J by 3 bases, and 12 bases separated the two germline ends. Germline V gene sequence: CDR1 SNHLY, CDR2 FYNNEI. This CDR3 is built from 15 residues. The CDR3 region is CASSDDRFLNQPQHF. The CDR3 DNA reads as TGTGCCAGCAGTGACGACAGGTTCCTCAATCAGCCCCAGCATTTT.

This rearrangement joins TRBV7-9 to TRBJ1-6; D not certain. V was shortened by 5 bases and J by 7 bases, with 9 bases between the two germline ends. The CDR3 is 13 amino acids. CDR1 is SEHNR and CDR2 is FQNEAQ in the germline V gene (reference sequence). The CDR3 sequence is CASSPQSNSPLHF. In DNA form, the CDR3 reads TGTGCCAGCAGCCCCCAAAGCAATTCACCCCTCCACTTT.

The chain employs TRBV7-6 and TRBJ1-1, with D hard to call. V was pared by 2 bases and J by 4 bases, with 11 bases between. This CDR3 spans 14 amino acids. Germline CDR1 and CDR2: SGHVS and FNYEAQ. The CDR3 nucleotides read TGTGCCAGCAGCTTAAACGTGCGGGGCACTGAAGCTTTCTTT. Its translation: CASSLNVRGTEAFF.

The V and J genes are TRBV7-2 and TRBJ2-6, with D possibly being TRBD2 (5 bases). Germline CDR1 is SGHTA and CDR2 is FQGNSA. V was clipped by 5 bases and J by 2 bases, with 10 bases between them. This CDR3 spans 15 amino acids. CDR3 sequence: CASSQRETGANVLTF. CDR3 bases: TGTGCCAGCAGCCAGAGGGAAACTGGGGCCAACGTCCTGACTTTC.

The chain combines TRBV20-1 with TRBJ2-5; 8 bases match TRBD2. Per the germline V gene, CDR1 is DFQATT and CDR2 is SNEGSKA (reference sequence). V lost 3 bases to trimming and J lost 1 base; unmatched junction nucleotides: 10. This CDR3 comprises 16 residues. CDR3 residues: CSASDYAGGLQETQYF. The DNA of the CDR3 is TGCAGTGCTAGTGACTATGCGGGGGGCCTCCAAGAGACCCAGTACTTC.